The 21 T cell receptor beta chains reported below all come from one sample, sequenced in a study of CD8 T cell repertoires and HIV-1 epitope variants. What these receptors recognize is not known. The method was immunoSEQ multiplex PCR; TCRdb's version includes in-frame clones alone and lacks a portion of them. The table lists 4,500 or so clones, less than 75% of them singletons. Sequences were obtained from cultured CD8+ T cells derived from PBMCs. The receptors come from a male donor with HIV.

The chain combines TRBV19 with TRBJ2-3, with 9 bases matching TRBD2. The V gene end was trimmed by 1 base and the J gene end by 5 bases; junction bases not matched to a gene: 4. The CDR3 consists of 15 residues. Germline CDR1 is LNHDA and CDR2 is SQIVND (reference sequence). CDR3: CASSIVAGAVDTQYF. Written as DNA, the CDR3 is TGTGCCAGTAGTATAGTAGCGGGAGCAGTAGATACGCAGTATTTT.

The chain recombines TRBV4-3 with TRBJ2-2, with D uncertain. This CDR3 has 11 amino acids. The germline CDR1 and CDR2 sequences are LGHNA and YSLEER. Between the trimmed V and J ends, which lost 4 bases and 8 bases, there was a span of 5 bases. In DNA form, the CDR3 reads TGCGCCAGCAGCCTTACGGGGGAGCTGTTTTTT. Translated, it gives CASSLTGELFF.

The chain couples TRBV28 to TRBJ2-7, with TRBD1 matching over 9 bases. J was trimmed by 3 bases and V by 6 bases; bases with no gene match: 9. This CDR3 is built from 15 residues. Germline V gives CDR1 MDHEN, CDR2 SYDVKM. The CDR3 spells CASRKLRDRVYEQYF. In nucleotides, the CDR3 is TGTGCCAGCAGAAAACTCCGGGACAGGGTCTACGAGCAGTACTTC. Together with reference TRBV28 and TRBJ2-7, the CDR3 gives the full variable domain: DVKVTQSSRYLVKRTGEKVFLECVQDMDHENMFWYRQDPGLGLRLIYFSYDVKMKEKGDIPEGYSVSREKKERFSLILESASTNQTSMYLCASRKLRDRVYEQYFGPGTRLTVT.

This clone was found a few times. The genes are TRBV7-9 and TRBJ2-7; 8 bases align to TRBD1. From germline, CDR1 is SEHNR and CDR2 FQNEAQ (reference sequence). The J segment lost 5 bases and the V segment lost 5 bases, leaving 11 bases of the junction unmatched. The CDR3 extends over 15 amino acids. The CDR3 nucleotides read TGTGCCAGCAGCGAGATTCAGGGGGCGATCAACGAGCAGTACTTC. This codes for CASSEIQGAINEQYF.

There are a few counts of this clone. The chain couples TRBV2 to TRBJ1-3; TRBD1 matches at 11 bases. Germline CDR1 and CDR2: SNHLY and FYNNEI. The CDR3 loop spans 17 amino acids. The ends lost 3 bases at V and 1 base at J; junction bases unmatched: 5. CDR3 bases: TGTGCCAGCAGTGATATCGGACAGGGGGCTTCTGGAAACACCATATATTTT. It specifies CASSDIGQGASGNTIYF. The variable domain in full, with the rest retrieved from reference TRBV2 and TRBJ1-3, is EPEVTQTPSHQVTQMGQEVILRCVPISNHLYFYWYRQILGQKVEFLVSFYNNEISEKSEIFDDQFSVERPDGSNFTLKIRSTKLEDSAMYFCASSDIGQGASGNTIYFGEGSWLTVV.

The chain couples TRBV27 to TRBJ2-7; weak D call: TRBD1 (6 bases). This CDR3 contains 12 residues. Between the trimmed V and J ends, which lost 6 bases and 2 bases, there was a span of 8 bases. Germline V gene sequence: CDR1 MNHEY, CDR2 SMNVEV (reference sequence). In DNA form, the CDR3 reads TGTGCCAGCAGCCAGGGGCCCTACGAGCAGTACTTC. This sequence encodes CASSQGPYEQYF.

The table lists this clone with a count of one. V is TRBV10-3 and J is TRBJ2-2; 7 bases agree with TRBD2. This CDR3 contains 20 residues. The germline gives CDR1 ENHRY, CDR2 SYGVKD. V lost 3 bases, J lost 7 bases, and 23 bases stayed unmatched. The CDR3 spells CAISEHRDSRLSGIFGELFF. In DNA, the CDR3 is TGTGCCATCAGTGAACATAGGGATTCTCGTTTAAGCGGGATTTTCGGGGAGCTGTTTTTT.

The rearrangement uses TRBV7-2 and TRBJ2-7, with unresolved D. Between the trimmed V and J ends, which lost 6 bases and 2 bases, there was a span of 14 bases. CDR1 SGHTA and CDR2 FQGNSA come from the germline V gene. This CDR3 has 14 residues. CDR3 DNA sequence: TGTGCCAGCAGTTCAGATGTCTCGGCCTACGAGCAGTACTTC. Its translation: CASSSDVSAYEQYF.

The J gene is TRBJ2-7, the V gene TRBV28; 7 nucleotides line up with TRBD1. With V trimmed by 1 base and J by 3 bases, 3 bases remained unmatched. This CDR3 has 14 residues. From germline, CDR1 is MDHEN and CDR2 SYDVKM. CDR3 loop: CASSLSGGDYEQYF. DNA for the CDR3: TGTGCCAGCAGTTTATCAGGGGGAGACTACGAGCAGTACTTC. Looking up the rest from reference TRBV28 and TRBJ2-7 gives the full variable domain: DVKVTQSSRYLVKRTGEKVFLECVQDMDHENMFWYRQDPGLGLRLIYFSYDVKMKEKGDIPEGYSVSREKKERFSLILESASTNQTSMYLCASSLSGGDYEQYFGPGTRLTVT.

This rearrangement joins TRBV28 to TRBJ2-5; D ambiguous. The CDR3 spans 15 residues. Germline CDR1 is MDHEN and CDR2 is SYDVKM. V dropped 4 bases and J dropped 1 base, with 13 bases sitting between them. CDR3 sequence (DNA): TGTGCCAGCAGTTCCCCTGACATGTCCCAAGAGACCCAGTACTTC. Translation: CASSSPDMSQETQYF.

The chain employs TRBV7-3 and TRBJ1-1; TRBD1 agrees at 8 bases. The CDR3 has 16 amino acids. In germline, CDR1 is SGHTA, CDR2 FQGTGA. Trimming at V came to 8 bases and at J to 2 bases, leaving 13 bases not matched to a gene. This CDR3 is CASRVTGVTSNTEAFF. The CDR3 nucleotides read TGTGCCAGCCGGGTGACAGGGGTGACGTCCAACACTGAAGCTTTCTTT.

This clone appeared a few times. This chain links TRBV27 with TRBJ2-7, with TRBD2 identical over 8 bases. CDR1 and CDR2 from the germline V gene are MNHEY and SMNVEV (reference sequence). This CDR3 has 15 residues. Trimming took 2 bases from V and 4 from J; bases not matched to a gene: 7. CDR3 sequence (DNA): TGTGCCAGCAGTTTAGGGCTCGGCGGGAGGTACGAGCAGTACTTC. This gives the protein CASSLGLGGRYEQYF.

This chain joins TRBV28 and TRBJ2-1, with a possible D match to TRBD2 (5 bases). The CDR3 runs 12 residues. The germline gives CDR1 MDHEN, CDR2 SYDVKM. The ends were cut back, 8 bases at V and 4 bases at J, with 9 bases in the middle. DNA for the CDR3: TGTGCCAGCCTAACGGGATACAATGAGCAGTTCTTC. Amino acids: CASLTGYNEQFF.

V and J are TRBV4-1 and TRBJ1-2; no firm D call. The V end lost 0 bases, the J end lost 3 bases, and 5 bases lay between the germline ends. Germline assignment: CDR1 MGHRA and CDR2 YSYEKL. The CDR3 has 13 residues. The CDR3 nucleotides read TGCGCCAGCAGCCAAGATAGGGACTATGGCTACACCTTC. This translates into CASSQDRDYGYTF.

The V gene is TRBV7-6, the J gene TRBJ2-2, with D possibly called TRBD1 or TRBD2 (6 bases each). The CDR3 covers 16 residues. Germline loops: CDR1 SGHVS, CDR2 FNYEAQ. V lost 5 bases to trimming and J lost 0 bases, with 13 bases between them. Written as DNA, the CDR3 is TGTGCCAGCAGCCGAGGGGGGACGGCGAACACCGGGGAGCTGTTTTTT. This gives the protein CASSRGGTANTGELFF.

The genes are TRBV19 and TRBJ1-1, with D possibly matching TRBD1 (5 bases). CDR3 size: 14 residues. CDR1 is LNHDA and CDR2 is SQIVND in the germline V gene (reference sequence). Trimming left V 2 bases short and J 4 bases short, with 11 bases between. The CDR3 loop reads CASSIRGEGTEAFF. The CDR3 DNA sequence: TGTGCCAGTAGTATACGGGGGGAGGGCACTGAAGCTTTCTTT.

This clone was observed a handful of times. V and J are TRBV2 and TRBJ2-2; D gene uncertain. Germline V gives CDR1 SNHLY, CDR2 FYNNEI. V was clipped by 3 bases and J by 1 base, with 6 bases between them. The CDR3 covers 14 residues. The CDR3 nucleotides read TGTGCCAGCAGTGACAGATTGAACACCGGGGAGCTGTTTTTT. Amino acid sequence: CASSDRLNTGELFF.

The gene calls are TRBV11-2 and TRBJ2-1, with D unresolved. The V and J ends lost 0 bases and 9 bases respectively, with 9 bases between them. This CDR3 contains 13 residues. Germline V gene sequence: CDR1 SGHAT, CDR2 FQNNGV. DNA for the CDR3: TGTGCCAGCAGCTTAGACGGTGCCAGTGAGCAGTTCTTC. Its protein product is CASSLDGASEQFF. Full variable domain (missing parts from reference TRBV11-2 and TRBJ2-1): EAGVAQSPRYKIIEKRQSVAFWCNPISGHATLYWYQQILGQGPKLLIQFQNNGVVDDSQLPKDRFSAERLKGVDSTLKIQPAKLEDSAVYLCASSLDGASEQFFGPGTRLTVL.

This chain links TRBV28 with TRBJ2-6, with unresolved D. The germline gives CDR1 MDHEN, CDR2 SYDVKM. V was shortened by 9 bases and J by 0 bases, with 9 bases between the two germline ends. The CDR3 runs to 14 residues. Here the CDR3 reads CASGMNSGANVLTF. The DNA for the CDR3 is TGTGCCAGTGGGATGAACTCTGGGGCCAACGTCCTGACTTTC.

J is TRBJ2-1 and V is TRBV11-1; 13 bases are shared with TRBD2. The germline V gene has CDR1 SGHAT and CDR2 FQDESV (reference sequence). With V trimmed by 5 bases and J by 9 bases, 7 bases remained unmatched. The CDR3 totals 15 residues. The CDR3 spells CASSDTSGGAGEQFF. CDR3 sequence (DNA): TGTGCCAGCAGCGACACTAGCGGGGGGGCCGGTGAGCAGTTCTTC.

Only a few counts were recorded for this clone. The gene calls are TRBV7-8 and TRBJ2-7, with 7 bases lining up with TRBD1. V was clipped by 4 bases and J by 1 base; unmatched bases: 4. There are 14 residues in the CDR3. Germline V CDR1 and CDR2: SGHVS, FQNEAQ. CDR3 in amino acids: CASSSGTVSYEQYF. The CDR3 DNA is TGTGCCAGCAGCTCCGGGACAGTTTCCTACGAGCAGTACTTC. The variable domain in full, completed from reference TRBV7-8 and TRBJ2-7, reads GAGVSQSPRYKVAKRGQDVALRCDPISGHVSLFWYQQALGQGPEFLTYFQNEAQLDKSGLPSDRFFAERPEGSVSTLKIQRTQQEDSAVYLCASSSGTVSYEQYFGPGTRLTVT.